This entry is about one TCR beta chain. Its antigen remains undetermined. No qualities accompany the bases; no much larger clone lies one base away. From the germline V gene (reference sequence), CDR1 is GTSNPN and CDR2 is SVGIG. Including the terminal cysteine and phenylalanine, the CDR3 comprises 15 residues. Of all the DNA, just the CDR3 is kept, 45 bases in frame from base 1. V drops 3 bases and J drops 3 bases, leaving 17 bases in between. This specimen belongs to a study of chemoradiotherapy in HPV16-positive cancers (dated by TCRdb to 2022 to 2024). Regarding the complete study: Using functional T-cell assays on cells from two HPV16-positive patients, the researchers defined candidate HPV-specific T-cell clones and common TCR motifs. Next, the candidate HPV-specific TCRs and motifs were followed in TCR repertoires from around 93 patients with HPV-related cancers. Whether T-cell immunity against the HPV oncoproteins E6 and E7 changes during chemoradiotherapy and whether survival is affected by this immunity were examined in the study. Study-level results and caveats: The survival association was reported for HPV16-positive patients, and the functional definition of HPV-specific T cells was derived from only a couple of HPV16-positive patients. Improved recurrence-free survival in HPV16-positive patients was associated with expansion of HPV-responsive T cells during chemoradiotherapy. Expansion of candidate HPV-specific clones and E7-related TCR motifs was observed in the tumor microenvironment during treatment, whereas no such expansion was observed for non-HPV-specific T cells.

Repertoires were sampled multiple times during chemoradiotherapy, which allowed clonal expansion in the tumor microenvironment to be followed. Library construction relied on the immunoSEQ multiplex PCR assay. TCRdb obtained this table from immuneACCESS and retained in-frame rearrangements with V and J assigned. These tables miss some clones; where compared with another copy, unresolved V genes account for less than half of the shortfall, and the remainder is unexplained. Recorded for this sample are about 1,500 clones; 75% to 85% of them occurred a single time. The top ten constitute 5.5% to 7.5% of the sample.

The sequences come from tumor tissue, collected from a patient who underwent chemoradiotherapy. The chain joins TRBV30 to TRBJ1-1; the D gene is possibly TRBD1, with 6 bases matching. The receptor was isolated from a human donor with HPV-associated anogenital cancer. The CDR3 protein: CAWRRGGRRDTEAFF. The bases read TGTGCCTGGAGGAGGGGGGGTCGGAGGGACACTGAAGCTTTCTTT.